Below, one TCR beta chain is given with its context. No antigen is known for it. No base qualities exist here, and no much larger clone lies one base off it. This entry is derived from a study of CD8 T cells in Susac syndrome (dated 2019 in TCRdb). Regarding the complete study: Whether CD8+ T cell activation and differentiation in Susac syndrome was antigen driven was tested using repertoire sequencing. CD8+ T cell repertoire clonality was compared between some 12 healthy donors, some 14 Susac syndrome patients and roughly 15 multiple sclerosis patients.

Here is what the overall study found, with its caveats: The number of individuals in the TCR sequencing and HLA analysis was recognized as being relatively small.

Spanning cysteine to phenylalanine, the CDR3 consists of 12 amino acids. Only the CDR3 DNA is retained, 36 bases long and in frame from the first base. The V and J ends are trimmed by 0 bases and 9 bases, leaving 9 bases between them. The germline V gene yields SQVTM for CDR1 and ANQGSEA for CDR2. Peripheral blood CD8+ and CD4+ T cells from healthy donors, Susac syndrome patients and multiple sclerosis patients were profiled by high-throughput TCR beta sequencing. The healthy donors served as controls matched for age and sex. Bulk CD8+ and CD4+ T cells were purified magnetically by negative isolation, whereas CD8+ TEMRA cells were enriched by FACS. Blood was collected in EDTA tubes and processed within 24 hours, with PBMCs isolated through density gradient centrifugation. PBMCs intended for TCR sequencing were frozen in liquid nitrogen and were later thawed in a 37 degrees C water bath. The sorted or isolated CD4+, CD8+ and CD8+ TEMRA cells reached a purity of at least 90%.

RNA was extracted with the RNeasy kit and 0.5 to 1 ug was reverse transcribed using random hexamers. The immunoSEQ multiplex PCR assay, which covers 54 Vbeta and 13 Jbeta segments, was used to amplify TCR beta CDR3 regions. To correct PCR amplification bias, a synthetic template baseline was used for both primer optimization and computational correction. In the source study's methods: Reads were annotated to V, D and J genes per IMGT and analyzed with immunoSEQ Analyzer, keeping only productive sequences. To calculate clonality, Shannon entropy was normalized by log2 of the number of productive unique sequences and then subtracted from one. Public and private clones were assessed among the 100 most prevalent clones of each patient and control. Clones were defined as Susac-specific if absent from the healthy and MS cohorts, from approximately 1,100 published viral clones and from other ImmuneACCESS disease sequences. TCRdb reprocessing: public reads trimmed at Q25 with fastp, clones called with MiXCR, in-frame beta chains kept. Each record represents a unique CDR3 protein, reported with the most common genes and DNA among its rows. The V and J calls and clone size are TCRdb's, not the authors'. This sample gives roughly 50,000 distinct CDR3 sequences in total; around 93% of them show up just once. The top ten clones comprise around 0.45% of the sample.

The rearrangement joined TRBV29-1 to TRBJ1-5; the D segment could be TRBD1, given 5 matching bases. The TCR comes from a human donor in good health. The sequenced sample was CD8+ T cells from PBMCs. The DNA sequence is as follows: TGCAGCGTTGAAGATAAGGGGCCGCCCCAGCATTTT. The translation is CSVEDKGPPQHF.